The entry below describes one TCR beta chain. PCR employed 60 Vbeta and 13 Jbeta primers. Method: immunoSEQ multiplex PCR; TCRdb's copy keeps in-frame clones and lacks some. The sample holds under 200,000 clones, 65% to 80% seen once. The data were taken from a study of cytomegalovirus exposure and HLA in healthy donors. Sequenced material: PBMCs. The sequence derives from a woman aged 40 to 50 in good health and CMV-seropositive.

The CDR3 loop is CASSLAGGPGDTQYF. The CDR3 nucleotides read TGTGCCAGCAGCTTAGCGGGGGGGCCCGGGGATACGCAGTATTTT. The chain employs TRBV2 and TRBJ2-3; 11 nucleotides match TRBD2. After removal of 6 bases from V and 6 bases from J, the junction contained 8 bases not matched to a gene. The CDR3 contains 15 residues. Germline assignment: CDR1 SNHLY and CDR2 FYNNEI.